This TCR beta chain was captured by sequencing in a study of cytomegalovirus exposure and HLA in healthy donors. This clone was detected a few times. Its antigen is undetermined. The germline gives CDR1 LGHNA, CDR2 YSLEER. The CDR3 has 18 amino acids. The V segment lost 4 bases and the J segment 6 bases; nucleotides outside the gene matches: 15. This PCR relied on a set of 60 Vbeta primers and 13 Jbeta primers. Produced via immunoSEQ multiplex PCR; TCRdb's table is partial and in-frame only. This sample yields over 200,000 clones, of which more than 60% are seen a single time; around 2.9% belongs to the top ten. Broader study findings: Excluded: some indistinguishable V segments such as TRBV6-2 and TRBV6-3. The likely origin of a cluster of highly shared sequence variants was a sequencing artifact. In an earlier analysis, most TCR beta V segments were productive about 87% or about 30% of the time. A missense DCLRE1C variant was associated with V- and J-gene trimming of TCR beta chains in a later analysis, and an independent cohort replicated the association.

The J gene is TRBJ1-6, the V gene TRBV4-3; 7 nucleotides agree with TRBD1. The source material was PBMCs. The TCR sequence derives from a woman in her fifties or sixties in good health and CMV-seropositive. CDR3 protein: CASSRASTGAGGNSPLHF. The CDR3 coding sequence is TGCGCCAGCAGCCGGGCCTCAACAGGGGCGGGCGGTAATTCACCCCTCCACTTT.